This T cell receptor beta chain derives from a study of T cell changes during pregnancy in multiple sclerosis. Trimming took off 6 bases at V and 4 bases at J, with 6 bases between the two ends. The CDR3 contains 11 residues. From germline, CDR1 is MNHEY and CDR2 SVGAGI. The protocol was immunoSEQ multiplex PCR, while the TCRdb copy is restricted to in-frame clones and leaves out a portion. The sample yields more than 70,000 clones, approximately 93% seen once. The sequence was collected from a female donor with multiple sclerosis, enrolled in a pregnancy study. The source was peripheral blood, collected in the second trimester of pregnancy. The chain recombines TRBV6-5 with TRBJ1-2; D is unclear. Here the CDR3 reads CASRSLYGYTF. DNA of the CDR3: TGTGCCAGCAGGTCTCTCTATGGCTACACCTTC.